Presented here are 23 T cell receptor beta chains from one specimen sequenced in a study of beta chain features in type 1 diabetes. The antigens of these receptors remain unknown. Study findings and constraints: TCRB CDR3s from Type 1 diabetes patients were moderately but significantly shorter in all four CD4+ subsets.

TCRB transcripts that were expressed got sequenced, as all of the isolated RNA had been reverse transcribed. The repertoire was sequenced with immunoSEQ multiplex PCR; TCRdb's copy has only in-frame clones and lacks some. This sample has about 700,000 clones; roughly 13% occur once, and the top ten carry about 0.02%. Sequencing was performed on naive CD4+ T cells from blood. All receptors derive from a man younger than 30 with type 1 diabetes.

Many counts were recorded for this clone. This CDR3 is CAWSLQGIVRPPLHF. CDR3 DNA: TGTGCCTGGAGTCTACAGGGGATCGTCCGTCCACCCCTCCACTTT. V gene TRBV30 combines with J gene TRBJ1-6; 7 bases align to TRBD1. CDR3 size: 15 residues. The V segment lost 2 bases and the J segment 11 bases; nucleotides outside the gene matches: 12. CDR1 GTSNPN and CDR2 SVGIG come from the germline V gene (reference sequence).

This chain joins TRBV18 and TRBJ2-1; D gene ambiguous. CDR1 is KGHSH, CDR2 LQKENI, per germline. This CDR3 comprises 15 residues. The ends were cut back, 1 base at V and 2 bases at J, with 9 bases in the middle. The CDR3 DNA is TGTGCCAGCTCACCACAGAACCCTCCCTACAATGAGCAGTTCTTC. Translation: CASSPQNPPYNEQFF.

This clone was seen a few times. This CDR3 reads CASSESRTETYGYTF. The DNA of the CDR3 is TGTGCCAGCAGTGAATCCCGGACAGAGACTTATGGCTACACCTTC. V is TRBV6-1 and J is TRBJ1-2; perhaps TRBD1 as D (6 bases). CDR1 and CDR2 from the germline V gene are MNHNS and SASEGT. This CDR3 has 15 residues. With 2 bases removed from V and 5 bases from J, the gap between germline ends came to 15 bases.

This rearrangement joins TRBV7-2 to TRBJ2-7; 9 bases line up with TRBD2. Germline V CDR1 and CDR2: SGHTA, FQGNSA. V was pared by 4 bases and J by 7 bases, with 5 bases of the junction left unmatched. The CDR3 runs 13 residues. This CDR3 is CASSWRGGEEQYF. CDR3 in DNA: TGTGCCAGCAGCTGGCGGGGGGGCGAGGAGCAGTACTTC.

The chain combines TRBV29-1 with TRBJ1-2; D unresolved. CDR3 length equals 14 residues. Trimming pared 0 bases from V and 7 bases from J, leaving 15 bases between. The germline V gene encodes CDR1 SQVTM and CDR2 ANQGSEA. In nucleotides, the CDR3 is TGCAGCGTTGAAGATTCCGCCTCCAGAGGTGGCTACACCTTC. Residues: CSVEDSASRGGYTF.

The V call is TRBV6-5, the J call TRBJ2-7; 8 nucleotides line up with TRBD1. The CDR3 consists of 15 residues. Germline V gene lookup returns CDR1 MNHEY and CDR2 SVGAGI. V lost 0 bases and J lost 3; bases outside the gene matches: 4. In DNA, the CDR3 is TGTGCCAGCAGTTACTCGAGACAGGGGAGCTACGAGCAGTACTTC. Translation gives CASSYSRQGSYEQYF.

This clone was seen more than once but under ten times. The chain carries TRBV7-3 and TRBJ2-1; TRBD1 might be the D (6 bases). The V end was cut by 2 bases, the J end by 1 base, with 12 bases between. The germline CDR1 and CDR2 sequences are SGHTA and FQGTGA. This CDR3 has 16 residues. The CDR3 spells CASSLAGRGSYNEQFF. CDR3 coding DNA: TGTGCCAGCAGCTTAGCCGGCAGGGGATCCTACAATGAGCAGTTCTTC.

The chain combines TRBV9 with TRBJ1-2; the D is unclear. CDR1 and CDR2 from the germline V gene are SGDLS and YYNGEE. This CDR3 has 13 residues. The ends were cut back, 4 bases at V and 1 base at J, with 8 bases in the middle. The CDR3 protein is CASSPRDNYGYTF. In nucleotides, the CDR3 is TGTGCCAGCAGCCCTCGGGATAACTATGGCTACACCTTC.

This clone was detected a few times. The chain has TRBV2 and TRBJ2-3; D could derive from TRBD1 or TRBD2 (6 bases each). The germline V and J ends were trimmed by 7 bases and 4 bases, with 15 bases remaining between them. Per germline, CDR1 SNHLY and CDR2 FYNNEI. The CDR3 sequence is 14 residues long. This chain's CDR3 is CASMGPGAADTQYF. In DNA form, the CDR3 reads TGTGCCAGCATGGGACCGGGGGCAGCAGATACGCAGTATTTT.

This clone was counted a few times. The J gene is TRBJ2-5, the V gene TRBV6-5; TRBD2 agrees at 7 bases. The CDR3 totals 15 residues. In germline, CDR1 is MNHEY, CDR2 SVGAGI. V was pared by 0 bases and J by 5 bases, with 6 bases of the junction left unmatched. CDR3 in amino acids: CASSYSTGGGETQYF. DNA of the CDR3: TGTGCCAGCAGTTACTCAACCGGGGGAGGGGAGACCCAGTACTTC.

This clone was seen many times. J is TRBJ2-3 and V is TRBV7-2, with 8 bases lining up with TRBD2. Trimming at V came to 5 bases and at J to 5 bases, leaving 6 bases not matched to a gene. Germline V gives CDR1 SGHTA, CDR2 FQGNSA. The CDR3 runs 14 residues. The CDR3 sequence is CASSRSGDGDTQYF. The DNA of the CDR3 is TGTGCCAGCAGCCGTAGCGGGGATGGAGATACGCAGTATTTT.

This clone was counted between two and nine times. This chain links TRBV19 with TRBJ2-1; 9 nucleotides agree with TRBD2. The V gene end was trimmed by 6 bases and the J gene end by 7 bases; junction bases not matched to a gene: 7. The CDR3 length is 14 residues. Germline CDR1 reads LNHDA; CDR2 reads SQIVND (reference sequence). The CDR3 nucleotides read TGTGCCAGTAGGAGGAGCGGGGGGTGGAATGAGCAGTTCTTC. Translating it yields CASRRSGGWNEQFF. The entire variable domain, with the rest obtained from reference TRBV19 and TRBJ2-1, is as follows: DGGITQSPKYLFRKEGQNVTLSCEQNLNHDAMYWYRQDPGQGLRLIYYSQIVNDFQKGDIAEGYSVSREKKESFPLTVTSAQKNPTAFYLCASRRSGGWNEQFFGPGTRLTVL.

CDR3 DNA: TGTGCCAGCAGTCGGTCAGGGCCCAATGAGCAGTTCTTC. This encodes CASSRSGPNEQFF. V is TRBV27 and J is TRBJ2-1, with D possibly matching TRBD1 (5 bases). The CDR3 contains 13 residues. Trimming removed 5 bases from V and 6 bases from J, with 11 bases in between. Germline lookup yields CDR1 MNHEY and CDR2 SMNVEV (reference sequence).

CDR3 in amino acids: CASSVIGLMSTDTQYF. CDR3 coding DNA: TGTGCCAGCAGCGTGATCGGGTTAATGAGCACAGATACGCAGTATTTT. This chain uses TRBV9 with TRBJ2-3, with D unclear. The CDR3 spans 16 residues. The ends were cut back, 2 bases at V and 0 bases at J, with 13 bases in the middle. Per germline, CDR1 SGDLS and CDR2 YYNGEE.

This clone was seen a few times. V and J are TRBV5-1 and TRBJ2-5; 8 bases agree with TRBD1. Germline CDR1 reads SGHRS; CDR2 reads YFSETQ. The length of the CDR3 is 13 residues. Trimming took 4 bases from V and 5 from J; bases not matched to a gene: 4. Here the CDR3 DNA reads TGCGCCAGCAGCGCGACAGGGGTGGAGACCCAGTACTTC. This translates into CASSATGVETQYF.

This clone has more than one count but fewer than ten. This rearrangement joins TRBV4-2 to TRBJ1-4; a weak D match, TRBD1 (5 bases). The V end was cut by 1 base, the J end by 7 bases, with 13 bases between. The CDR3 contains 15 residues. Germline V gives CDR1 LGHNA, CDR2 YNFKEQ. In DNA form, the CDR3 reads TGTGCCAGCAGCCAAGGCCGGTGGGACGGTGAAAAACTGTTTTTT. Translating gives CASSQGRWDGEKLFF.

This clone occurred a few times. This CDR3 is CASRSAGEQYF. CDR3 in DNA: TGTGCCAGCCGTTCTGCAGGAGAGCAGTACTTC. The chain couples TRBV6-6 to TRBJ2-7; D uncertain. Trimming removed 8 bases from V and 7 bases from J, with 12 bases in between. Germline loops: CDR1 MNHNY, CDR2 SVGAGI (reference sequence). The CDR3 is 11 residues long.

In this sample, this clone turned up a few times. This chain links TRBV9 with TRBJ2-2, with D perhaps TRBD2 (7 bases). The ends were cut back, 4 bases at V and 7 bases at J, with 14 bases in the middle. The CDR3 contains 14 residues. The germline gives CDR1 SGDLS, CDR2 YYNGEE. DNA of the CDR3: TGTGCCAGCAGCCCCCGGGGGGCGGGCGGGGAGCTGTTTTTT. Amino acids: CASSPRGAGGELFF.

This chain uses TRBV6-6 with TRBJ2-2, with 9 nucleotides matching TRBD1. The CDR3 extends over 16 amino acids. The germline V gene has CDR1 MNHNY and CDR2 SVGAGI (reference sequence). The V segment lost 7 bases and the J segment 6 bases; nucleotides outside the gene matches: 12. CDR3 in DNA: TGTGCCAGCACTGCCACCGGGACAGGGAGCGCCGGGGAGCTGTTTTTT. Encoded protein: CASTATGTGSAGELFF.

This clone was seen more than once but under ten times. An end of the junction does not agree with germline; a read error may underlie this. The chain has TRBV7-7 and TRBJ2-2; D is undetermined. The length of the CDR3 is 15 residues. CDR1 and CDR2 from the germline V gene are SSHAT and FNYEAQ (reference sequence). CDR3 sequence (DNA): TGTGCTAGCAGCCCGCTTGGGCAGAACACCGGGGAGCTGTTTTTT. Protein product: CASSPLGQNTGELFF.

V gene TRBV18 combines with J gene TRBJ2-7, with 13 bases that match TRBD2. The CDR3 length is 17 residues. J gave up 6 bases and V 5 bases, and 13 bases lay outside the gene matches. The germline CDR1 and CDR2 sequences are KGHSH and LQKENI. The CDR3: CASSDGLAGDQTLEQYF. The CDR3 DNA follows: TGTGCCAGCTCAGATGGACTAGCGGGGGACCAGACCCTCGAGCAGTACTTC.

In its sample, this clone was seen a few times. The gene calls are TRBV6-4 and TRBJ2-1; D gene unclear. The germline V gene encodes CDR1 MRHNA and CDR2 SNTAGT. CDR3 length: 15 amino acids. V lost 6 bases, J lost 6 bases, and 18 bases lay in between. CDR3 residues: CASSLDWGSGNEQFF. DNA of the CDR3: TGTGCCAGCAGCCTCGACTGGGGAAGTGGCAATGAGCAGTTCTTC.

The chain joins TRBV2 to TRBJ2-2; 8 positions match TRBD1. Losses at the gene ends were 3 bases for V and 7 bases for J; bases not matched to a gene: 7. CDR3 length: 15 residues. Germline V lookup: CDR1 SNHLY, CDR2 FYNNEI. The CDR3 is CASSDRQGLSGELFF. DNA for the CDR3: TGTGCCAGCAGTGATAGACAGGGGTTGAGCGGGGAGCTGTTTTTT.